The next 11 T cell receptor beta chains were all read from a single sample in a study of T cells in Graves' hyperthyroidism and ophthalmopathy. What was amplified from RNA transcripts were TCR beta CDR3 regions. First-round RT-PCR targeting the TCR CDR3 was performed with the HTBI primer set. TCRdb processed the multiplex PCR reads anew with MiXCR; each CDR3 protein has one entry. The table records approximately 560,000 distinct CDR3 sequences, about 15% of them present only once. Sequenced material: blood. All receptors come from a woman between 25 and 40 years old with Graves' hyperthyroidism.

This clonotype was counted between two and nine times. The V gene is TRBV4-2, the J gene TRBJ2-7, with 14 bases fitting TRBD2. With V trimmed by 0 bases and J by 3 bases, 7 bases remained unmatched. The CDR3 totals 18 residues. Germline V gene data show CDR1 as LGHNA and CDR2 as YNFKEQ. The CDR3 DNA reads as TGTGCCAGCAGCCAAGATCGCCGGGGGACTAGCGGGAGCTACGAGCAGTACTTC. The encoded protein is CASSQDRRGTSGSYEQYF.

This clonotype was counted a few times. V gene TRBV5-1 combines with J gene TRBJ2-1; 8 bases agree with TRBD2. V trimming: 0 bases; J trimming: 9 bases; junction bases outside the gene matches: 8. Germline values: CDR1 SGHRS, CDR2 YFSETQ. CDR3 length: 15 amino acids. For the CDR3, the DNA is TGCGCCAGCAGCTTGGCTACTAGCGGCAGGGGTGAGCAGTTCTTC. Translating it yields CASSLATSGRGEQFF.

The V and J genes are TRBV12-3 or TRBV12-4 and TRBJ2-1; 15 nucleotides agree with TRBD2. CDR3 length: 18 residues. V gave up 6 bases and J gave up 4 bases; unmatched junction bases: 10. CDR3 nucleotides: TGTGCCAGCAGCCCGGGACTAGCGGGAGGACTAAAGTACAATGAGCAGTTCTTC. Translating it yields CASSPGLAGGLKYNEQFF.

The sample holds many counts of this clonotype. V and J are TRBV18 and TRBJ2-1; no firm D call. V lost 3 bases to trimming and J lost 5 bases, with 14 bases between them. The CDR3 sequence is 15 residues long. CDR1 is KGHSH and CDR2 is LQKENI in the germline V gene. CDR3 coding DNA: TGTGCCAGCTCACCGAGTTGGGAAATGAACAATGAGCAGTTCTTC. The encoded protein is CASSPSWEMNNEQFF.

This clonotype was counted ten times or more. The rearrangement uses TRBV28 and TRBJ2-3; D not resolved. V lost 3 bases and J lost 3, with 13 bases in between. The germline V gene has CDR1 MDHEN and CDR2 SYDVKM. This CDR3 has 15 amino acids. This CDR3 is CASSFTVEVTDTQYF. CDR3 DNA sequence: TGTGCCAGCAGTTTTACAGTTGAGGTGACAGATACGCAGTATTTT.

This clonotype has at least ten counts. The chain carries TRBV27 and TRBJ2-7; TRBD2 is a possible D gene (5 bases). This CDR3 comprises 14 residues. Germline CDR1 reads MNHEY; CDR2 reads SMNVEV (reference sequence). The V end lost 8 bases, the J end lost 1 base, and 15 bases lay between the germline ends. CDR3 coding DNA: TGTGCCAGCGGTGAGGGAGCGGAATCCTACGAGCAGTACTTC. This encodes CASGEGAESYEQYF.

V usage is TRBV28 and J usage is TRBJ2-6; no clear D. Germline loops: CDR1 MDHEN, CDR2 SYDVKM. The length of the CDR3 is 14 residues. The V gene lost 1 base and the J gene lost 7 bases, with 8 bases spanning the gap. CDR3 nucleotides: TGTGCCAGCAGTTTATACAGCCCCGCCAACGTCCTGACTTTC. It translates to CASSLYSPANVLTF.

About this clonotype itself: The CDR3 ends on some other residue instead of the conserved phenylalanine or tryptophan, so this is likely a read error. This rearrangement joins TRBV28 to TRBJ1-5, with D tentatively TRBD1 (5 bases). The CDR3 totals 14 residues. V lost 3 bases and J 6 bases, leaving 12 bases between the germline ends. From germline, CDR1 is MDHEN and CDR2 SYDVKM. CDR3 coding DNA: TGTGCCAGCAGTTTGGCGACGGGGGGTCAGCCCCAGCATCTT. Protein sequence: CASSLATGGQPQHL.

This clonotype was detected many times. The chain links TRBV7-9 to TRBJ2-3; the D gene is possibly TRBD1 (5 bases). This CDR3 has 14 amino acids. CDR1 SEHNR and CDR2 FQNEAQ come from the germline V gene (reference sequence). Deletions cut 5 bases from V and 4 bases from J, with 13 bases between. For the CDR3, the DNA is TGTGCCAGCAGCCAAGAAGGGGTCGCAGATACGCAGTATTTT. It specifies CASSQEGVADTQYF.

This clonotype has a count of ten or more. The chain carries TRBV9 and TRBJ2-7, with D possibly matching TRBD2 (6 bases). V shed 4 bases and J shed 3 bases, with 11 bases lying between them. The V gene's germline CDR1 is SGDLS and CDR2 YYNGEE. This CDR3 is built from 13 residues. The CDR3 sequence is CASSPGLLYEQYF. The CDR3 coding sequence is TGTGCCAGCAGCCCGGGACTTCTCTACGAGCAGTACTTC.

This clonotype was found many times. The genes are TRBV7-3 and TRBJ2-2; D is uncertain. The V gene's germline CDR1 is SGHTA and CDR2 FQGTGA. V was pared by 0 bases and J by 3 bases, with 11 bases between. The CDR3 spans 16 residues. In DNA, the CDR3 is TGTGCCAGCAGCTTAACGGGCCGGGTCGACACCGGGGAGCTGTTTTTT. It encodes CASSLTGRVDTGELFF. Looking up the rest from reference TRBV7-3 and TRBJ2-2 gives the full variable domain: GAGVSQTPSNKVTEKGKYVELRCDPISGHTALYWYRQSLGQGPEFLIYFQGTGAADDSGLPNDRFFAVRPEGSVSTLKIQRTERGDSAVYLCASSLTGRVDTGELFFGEGSRLTVL.